This is a list of T cell receptor beta chains from one sample in a study of T cells after yellow fever vaccination. Via MiXCR, TCRdb re-called the 5' RACE reads, giving one row per CDR3 protein. The data show hundreds of thousands of distinct CDR3 sequences, roughly 12% seen once. The sequencing used PBMCs, collected on the day of the yellow fever booster vaccination. The source is a young man who received the YFV17D yellow fever vaccine. The CDR3 runs from the conserved cysteine through the conserved F or W. D genes are given only for firm matches. A clone size is listed for some rows: how often the clone was seen (once, few, many), or a class if it is expanded.

.,TRBV24-1,TRBJ2-6,13,few,TGTGCCACCGGACAGCCTGGGGCCAACGTCCTGACTTTC,CATGQPGANVLTF
.,TRBV20-1,TRBJ2-7,10,.,TGCAGTGCTCCCGGTGCCGAGCAGTACTTC,CSAPGAEQYF
.,TRBV6-1,TRBJ2-7,14,.,TGTGCCAGCAGACCCGGGACATCCGCCTACGAGCAGTACTTC,CASRPGTSAYEQYF
.,TRBV15,TRBJ2-2,14,.,TGTGCCACCAGCAGAGGGTATGACACCGGGGAGCTGTTTTTT,CATSRGYDTGELFF
.,TRBV20-1,TRBJ2-7,14,few,TGCAGTGCCTCAACTGGGACCCATTCCTACGAGCAGTACTTC,CSASTGTHSYEQYF
TRBD2,TRBV7-2,TRBJ2-3,14,.,TGTGCCACAAAGGTAGCGGGTTTCACAGATACGCAGTATTTT,CATKVAGFTDTQYF
.,TRBV20-1,TRBJ2-5,13,.,TGCAGTGCTAGAGCCCCAGCGGGAGAGACCCAGTACTTC,CSARAPAGETQYF
TRBD1,TRBV27,TRBJ2-7,15,.,TGTGCCAGCAGTCCAGGGGGCGAATTCCCCTACGAGCAGTACTTC,CASSPGGEFPYEQYF
.,TRBV11-2,TRBJ1-3,16,few,TGTGCCAGCAGAAGACCCGGGGTCTACTCTGGAAACACCATATATTTT,CASRRPGVYSGNTIYF
TRBD1,TRBV28,TRBJ2-5,15,few,TGTGCCAGCAGTTTACAGGGGGCGCGGCAAGAGACCCAGTACTTC,CASSLQGARQETQYF
.,TRBV20-1,TRBJ2-4,11,.,TGCAGTGCCTCACTAGGGTACATTCAGTACTTC,CSASLGYIQYF
TRBD1,TRBV27,TRBJ1-5,15,few,TGTGCCAGCAGTTTGGGGGGCAGGGGGACATGGCCCCAGCATTTT,CASSLGGRGTWPQHF
.,TRBV7-2,TRBJ2-7,14,few,TGTGCCAGCTGCTTACAGGAGGGACCCTACGAGCAGTACTTC,CASCLQEGPYEQYF
TRBD1,TRBV20-1,TRBJ2-7,14,.,TGCAGTGCTAGATACCAGGGGGCGGCGTACGAGCAGTACTTC,CSARYQGAAYEQYF
.,TRBV4-3,TRBJ2-3,13,few,TGCGCCAGCAGCCAAGATACCCCTGATACGCAGTATTTT,CASSQDTPDTQYF
.,TRBV7-2,TRBJ1-2,17,few,TGTGCCAGCAGCCAAGCAGGGGCAGGGCCAGCTAACTATGGCTACACCTTC,CASSQAGAGPANYGYTF
.,TRBV6-1,TRBJ1-5,13,.,TGTGCCAGCAAGCAAAGGGAAAATCAGCCCCAGCATTTT,CASKQRENQPQHF
.,TRBV5-1,TRBJ2-7,12,.,TGCGCCAGCAGGAGGGTACCCTACGAGCAGTACTTC,CASRRVPYEQYF
.,TRBV7-2,TRBJ2-3,16,.,TGTGCCAGCAGCTTAATCCGCGTGGGGAGCACAGATACGCAGTATTTT,CASSLIRVGSTDTQYF
.,TRBV6-4,TRBJ2-1,14,few,TGTGCCAGCAGTGATATTAACGGGGCCAATGAGCAGTTCTTC,CASSDINGANEQFF
.,TRBV29-1,TRBJ1-2,11,few,TGCAGCGTTGATAGAGGATATGGCTACACCTTC,CSVDRGYGYTF
TRBD1,TRBV5-1,TRBJ1-2,14,few,TGCGCCAGCAGCTTGGAGGGGGCGGCCTATGGCTACACCTTC,CASSLEGAAYGYTF
.,TRBV20-1,TRBJ2-3,14,few,TGCAGTGCCCCCCAGGGGGGGTCCACAGATACGCAGTATTTT,CSAPQGGSTDTQYF
TRBD1,TRBV29-1,TRBJ2-1,15,.,TGCAGCGTAACCCGGGGACAGGGACCTTACAATGAGCAGTTCTTC,CSVTRGQGPYNEQFF
.,TRBV25-1,TRBJ2-5,14,few,TGTGCCAGCAGTGAATGGGCAGGGAGGGAGACCCAGTACTTC,CASSEWAGRETQYF
TRBD2,TRBV9,TRBJ2-1,18,.,TGTGCCAGCAGCGTAGGGACTAGCGGGAGGGCCCTCAACAATGAGCAGTTCTTC,CASSVGTSGRALNNEQFF
TRBD2,TRBV5-1,TRBJ2-3,15,many,TGCGCCAGCAGCTTGGAGCGGGGGAGCACAGATACGCAGTATTTT,CASSLERGSTDTQYF
.,TRBV20-1,TRBJ2-7,14,many,TGCAGTGCTAGAGAAGTAGGTCGGCTAGACGAGCAGTACTTC,CSAREVGRLDEQYF
TRBD1,TRBV9,TRBJ1-1,16,.,TGTGCCAGCAGCGTAGCGGGGGACAGGGGCGACACTGAAGCTTTCTTT,CASSVAGDRGDTEAFF
.,TRBV5-1,TRBJ1-2,13,.,TGCGCCACCCGAGTTTCCCTTAACTATGGCTACACCTTC,CATRVSLNYGYTF
.,TRBV6-2/TRBV6-3,TRBJ2-1,13,many,TGTGCCAGCAGTTACTCGACATACAATGAGCAGTTCTTC,CASSYSTYNEQFF
.,TRBV5-1,TRBJ2-7,16,many,TGCGCCAGCAGCTGGGGCCTTGGCGGGATCTCCTACGAGCAGTACTTC,CASSWGLGGISYEQYF
.,TRBV7-9,TRBJ2-3,14,few,TGTGCCGAGGGGGACCGCTGGAGCACAGATACGCAGTATTTT,CAEGDRWSTDTQYF
TRBD2,TRBV7-3,TRBJ2-2,14,few,TGTGCCAGCAGCTTAAGCGGGGGAGCCGGGGAGCTGTTTTTT,CASSLSGGAGELFF
.,TRBV4-2,TRBJ2-3,14,.,TGTGCCAGCAGCCAAGCAGGGACCACGGACGCGCAGTATTTT,CASSQAGTTDAQYF
TRBD2,TRBV5-1,TRBJ2-2,15,.,TGCGCCAGCCATCCTAGCGGGAGTCCCACCGGGGAGCTGTTTTTT,CASHPSGSPTGELFF
.,TRBV7-2,TRBJ2-2,15,few,TGTGCCAGCAGCTCAGGACCCAAGGGGACCGGGGAGCTGTTTTTT,CASSSGPKGTGELFF
TRBD2,TRBV10-3,TRBJ2-1,16,once,TGTGCCATCACCAATTCACTAGCGGAACAATACAATGAGCAGTTCTTC,CAITNSLAEQYNEQFF
.,TRBV9,TRBJ1-6,14,.,TGTGCCAGCAGCGTATCCATGGAGGGATCACCCCTCCACTTT,CASSVSMEGSPLHF
.,TRBV3-1,TRBJ1-5,12,few,TGTGCCAGCAGCGCGGGCCGGCAGCCCCAGCATTTT,CASSAGRQPQHF
.,TRBV29-1,TRBJ2-1,13,.,TGCAGCGCTTACGGAGGGGCAAGGAATGAGCAGTTCTTC,CSAYGGARNEQFF
.,TRBV7-6,TRBJ2-2,15,few,TGTGCCAGCAGCTCCCCTGGAGTGGACACCGGGGAGCTGTTTTTT,CASSSPGVDTGELFF
.,TRBV7-9,TRBJ2-5,14,.,TGTGCCAGCAGCTTATCGGCACACCAAGAGACCCAGTACTTC,CASSLSAHQETQYF
.,TRBV30,TRBJ1-1,12,few,TGTGCCTGGGGGGGGGAGAACACTGAAGCTTTCTTT,CAWGGENTEAFF
.,TRBV5-1,TRBJ2-7,16,few,TGCGCCAGCAGCTCCGTTCTTGCGACAGAGGTAGCCGAGCAGTACTTC,CASSSVLATEVAEQYF
.,TRBV28,TRBJ1-5,14,.,TGTGCCAGCAGTTTAGGGGGGGGTTATCAGCCCCAGCATTTT,CASSLGGGYQPQHF
.,TRBV6-1,TRBJ2-3,14,few,TGTGCCAGCAGTCGGAGGCTCCTCACAGATACGCAGTATTTT,CASSRRLLTDTQYF
.,TRBV2,TRBJ1-3,14,.,TGTGCCAGCAGTATTGAGGGGGCTGGAAACACCATATATTTT,CASSIEGAGNTIYF
TRBD2,TRBV12-3/TRBV12-4,TRBJ2-1,13,few,TGTGCCAGCAGTTTGGAGACTAGCCAAGAGCAGTTCTTC,CASSLETSQEQFF